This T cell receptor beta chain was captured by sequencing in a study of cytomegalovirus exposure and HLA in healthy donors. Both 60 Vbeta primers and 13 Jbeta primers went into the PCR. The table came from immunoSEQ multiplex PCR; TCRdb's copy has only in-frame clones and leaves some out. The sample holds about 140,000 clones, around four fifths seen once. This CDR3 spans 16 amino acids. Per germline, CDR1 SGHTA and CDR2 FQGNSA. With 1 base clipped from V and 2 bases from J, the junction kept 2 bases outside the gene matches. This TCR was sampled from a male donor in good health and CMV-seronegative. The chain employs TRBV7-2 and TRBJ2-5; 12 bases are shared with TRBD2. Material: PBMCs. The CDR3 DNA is TGTGCCAGCAGCTTAGGGCTAGCGGGGGGGCAAGAGACCCAGTACTTC. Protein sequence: CASSLGLAGGQETQYF.